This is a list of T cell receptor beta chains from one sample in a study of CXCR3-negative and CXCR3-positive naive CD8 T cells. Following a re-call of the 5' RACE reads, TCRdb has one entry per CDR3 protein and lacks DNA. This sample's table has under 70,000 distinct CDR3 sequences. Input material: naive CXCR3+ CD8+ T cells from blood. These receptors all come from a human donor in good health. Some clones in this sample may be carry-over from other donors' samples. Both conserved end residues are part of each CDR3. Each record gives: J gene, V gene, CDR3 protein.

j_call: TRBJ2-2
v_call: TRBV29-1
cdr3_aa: CSVGTGGAELFF

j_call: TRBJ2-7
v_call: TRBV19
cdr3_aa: CASSTTGSSYEQYF

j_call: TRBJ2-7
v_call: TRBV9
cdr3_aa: CASSVGLAETYEQYF

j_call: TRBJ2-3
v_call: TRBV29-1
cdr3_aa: CSVRNPSTDTQYF

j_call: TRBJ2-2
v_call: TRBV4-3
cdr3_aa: CASSQTIANTGELFF

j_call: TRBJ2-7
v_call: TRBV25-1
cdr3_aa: CASSERQGSYEQYF

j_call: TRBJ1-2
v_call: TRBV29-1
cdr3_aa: CSGGTGGNYGYTF

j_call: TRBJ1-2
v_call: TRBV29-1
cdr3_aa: CSAPGGGNYGYTF

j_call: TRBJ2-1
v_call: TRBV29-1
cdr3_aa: CSVGTGTPGLTYNEQFF

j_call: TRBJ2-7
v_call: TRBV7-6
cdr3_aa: CASSTGQGWESYEQYF

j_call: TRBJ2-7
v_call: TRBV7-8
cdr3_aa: CASSWGLANSYEQYF

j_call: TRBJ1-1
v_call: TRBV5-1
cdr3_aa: CASRATNTEAFF

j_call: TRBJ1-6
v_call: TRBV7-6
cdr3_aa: CASSLGTGNSPLHF

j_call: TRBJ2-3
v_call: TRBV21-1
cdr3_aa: CASSFLAGAITDTQYF

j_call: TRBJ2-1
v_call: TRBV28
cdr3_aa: CASSPRRQTDNEQFF

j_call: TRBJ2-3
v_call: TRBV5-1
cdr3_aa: CASSSLGDTQYF

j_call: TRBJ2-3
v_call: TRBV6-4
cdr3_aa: CASSDGGNSADTQYF

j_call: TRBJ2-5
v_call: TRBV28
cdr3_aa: CASSTERGASQETQYF

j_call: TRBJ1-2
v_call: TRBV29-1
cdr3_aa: CSVGGQDDVMGYTF

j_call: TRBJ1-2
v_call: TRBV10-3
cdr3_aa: CAISDRDYGYTF